The following is a T cell receptor (beta chain) sequence with its context. Amplification of TCR beta CDR3 regions used RNA as the template. The TCR CDR3 first-round RT-PCR relied on the HTBI primer set. TCRdb redid the calling of the multiplex PCR reads with MiXCR, one entry per CDR3 protein. The sample yields under 800,000 distinct CDR3 sequences, around 13% seen once. The data derive from a study of T cells in Graves' hyperthyroidism and ophthalmopathy. V gave up 2 bases and J gave up 5 bases, with 15 bases separating them. From germline, CDR1 is SGHTA and CDR2 FQGNSA. The CDR3 is 15 residues long. Sequencing was done on a sample of blood. V is TRBV7-2 and J is TRBJ1-2; D remains unclear. This TCR was sampled from a woman aged 18-30 years with Graves' hyperthyroidism. The DNA of the CDR3 is TGTGCCAGCAGCTTAATCCCGCGGCAGGAGTATGGCTACACCTTC. This codes for CASSLIPRQEYGYTF.